This TCR beta chain was documented in a study of type 1 regulatory T cells. This clonotype was observed a handful of times. Its matching antigen is unknown. Via MiXCR, TCRdb re-called the reads, giving one row per CDR3 protein. The table has about 42,000 distinct CDR3 sequences, 10% to 15% seen once. Germline V CDR1 and CDR2: SGHNT, YYREEE (reference sequence). This CDR3 is built from 15 residues. J was trimmed by 5 bases and V by 4 bases; bases with no gene match: 7. The receptor was isolated from a human donor in good health. The sample consisted of cultured non-Tr1 T cells, either the whole culture or a sorted T cell fraction (not recorded which). The J gene is TRBJ2-4, the V gene TRBV5-4; 9 bases agree with TRBD2. The chain's CDR3 is CASSRTIAGENIQYF. CDR3 sequence (DNA): TGTGCCAGCAGCCGAACCATAGCGGGAGAAAACATTCAGTACTTC.